These 8 T cell receptor beta chains came from one sample sequenced in a study of regulatory T cells in long-lasting Graves disease (dated by TCRdb to the early 2020s). The library was made by multiplex PCR. The sequencer listed for this sample is Illumina HiSeq 4000. CDR3 regions were amplified by Arm-PCR with iRepertoire HTBI primers to construct TCR beta libraries. Clones were called with MiXCR by TCRdb after fastp trimmed the public reads at Q25, and only in-frame beta chains were retained. Duplicate CDR3 protein sequences are folded into a single record with the most common DNA and genes. For this sample the table gives hundreds of thousands of distinct CDR3 sequences, of which roughly 23% were detected only once. The leading ten clones occupy around 13% of the sample. The time point label for this specimen denotes: persistent/refractory GD, antithyroid drugs over 5 years with positive TRAb. For both TCR sequencing and RNA sequencing, RNA was extracted from PBMCs using TRIzol.

The sample in question was peripheral blood mononuclear cells (PBMCs), obtained when the disease was refractory, from a patient treated with antithyroid drugs. All receptors come from a female donor with Graves disease.

In this sample, this clonotype turned up many times. The chain joins TRBV29-1 to TRBJ2-2; 9 positions agree with TRBD1. This CDR3 comprises 18 residues. V lost 7 bases and J lost 0; bases outside the gene matches: 15. From germline, CDR1 is SQVTM and CDR2 ANQGSEA. CDR3 sequence reads: CSASGGTGKTANTGELFF. The CDR3 DNA follows: TGCAGCGCGTCGGGCGGGACAGGGAAGACCGCGAACACCGGGGAGCTGTTTTTT.

V usage is TRBV5-1 and J usage is TRBJ1-1; D is undetermined. CDR1 and CDR2 from the germline V gene are SGHRS and YFSETQ. The CDR3 has 18 residues. The germline V and J ends were trimmed by 0 bases and 0 bases, with 18 bases remaining between them. CDR3 sequence: CASSLAGRATPMNTEAFF. The CDR3 DNA sequence: TGCGCCAGCAGCTTGGCCGGTAGAGCGACCCCCATGAACACTGAAGCTTTCTTT.

Ten or more counts support this clonotype. J is TRBJ2-7 and V is TRBV7-8; TRBD2 is a possible D gene (6 bases). The ends were cut back, 4 bases at V and 4 bases at J, with 14 bases in the middle. Germline V gene lookup returns CDR1 SGHVS and CDR2 FQNEAQ. This CDR3 region has 14 residues. The CDR3 nucleotides read TGTGCCAGCAGCTCGACTAGTCGCGGTTACGAGCAGTACTTC. It is translated as CASSSTSRGYEQYF.

In its sample, this clonotype was seen many times. The genes are TRBV20-1 and TRBJ1-1, with D possibly being TRBD1 (5 bases). The CDR3 is 14 residues long. Germline V gene lookup returns CDR1 DFQATT and CDR2 SNEGSKA (reference sequence). V lost 6 bases and J lost 3, with 17 bases in between. The DNA for the CDR3 is TGCAGTGCACCCCCCCTCCTAGGGGACACTGAAGCTTTCTTT. This codes for CSAPPLLGDTEAFF.

This clonotype turned up a few times. The chain recombines TRBV20-1 with TRBJ1-5; D is unresolved. CDR3 length: 18 residues. Between the trimmed V and J ends, which lost 0 bases and 0 bases, there was a span of 18 bases. Germline V gives CDR1 DFQATT, CDR2 SNEGSKA (reference sequence). The CDR3 region is CSARDLAGPGYSNQPQHF. CDR3 DNA sequence: TGCAGTGCTAGAGATCTGGCAGGCCCAGGATATAGCAATCAGCCCCAGCATTTT.

This clonotype has just a few counts. The chain combines TRBV6-1 with TRBJ2-5; D is perhaps TRBD1 or TRBD2 (6 bases each). V lost 8 bases, J lost 1 base, and 14 bases lay in between. This CDR3 has 14 residues. From germline, CDR1 is MNHNS and CDR2 SASEGT. The CDR3 here is CASARGAVQETQYF. The CDR3, as DNA: TGTGCCAGCGCGAGGGGGGCCGTCCAAGAGACCCAGTACTTC.

This clonotype has ten or more counts. This rearrangement joins TRBV5-1 to TRBJ2-7; D unresolved. Germline values: CDR1 SGHRS, CDR2 YFSETQ. V lost 2 bases and J lost 5, with 5 bases in between. This CDR3 is built from 11 residues. The CDR3, as DNA: TGCGCCAGCAGCTTTAGGGACGAGCAGTACTTC. This sequence encodes CASSFRDEQYF.

Ten or more counts support this clonotype. This sequence joins TRBV11-3 and TRBJ1-1, with D perhaps matching TRBD1 (5 bases). The CDR3 is 15 amino acids. Between the trimmed V and J ends, which lost 5 bases and 6 bases, there was a span of 19 bases. From germline, CDR1 is SGHNT and CDR2 YENEEA. The CDR3 spells CASSPRRLGVAEAFF. As DNA, the CDR3 is TGTGCCAGCAGCCCACGTCGCCTAGGGGTGGCTGAAGCTTTCTTT.